This T cell receptor (beta chain) appears in the sequencing data of a study of cytotoxic CD8 clonotypes in ibrutinib-treated CLL. General observations from the study: Clonality was elevated at ibrutinib response and had returned toward baseline at progression. Sustained-remission and progressing patients diverged in sampling times.

The intended depth for sequencing was 1 in 200,000 to 1 in 1 million T cells. Profiling relied on immunoSEQ multiplex PCR, and the TCRdb table lists in-frame clones only, not all of them. The sample has over 150,000 clones, about four fifths seen once; the top ten hold approximately 2%. CDR3 length: 16 residues. Germline V gene data show CDR1 as MDHEN and CDR2 as SYDVKM. Trimming took 2 bases from V and 0 from J, leaving 11 bases between them. Concerning this clone itself: Its target is unknown.

The receptor's source is a human donor with chronic lymphocytic leukemia. The source was PBMCs, collected after 12 months of ibrutinib treatment. The V and J genes are TRBV28 and TRBJ1-3; D call uncertain. The CDR3 nucleotides read TGTGCCAGCAGTTTAGGGCGGGCTACCTCTGGAAACACCATATATTTT. This translates into CASSLGRATSGNTIYF.